This T cell receptor (beta chain) was recovered during a study of cytomegalovirus exposure and HLA in healthy donors. General study results and limits: According to a later analysis, TCR clusters from the first cohort tended to co-occur in the approximately 120 validation repertoires.

The protocol was immunoSEQ multiplex PCR, while the TCRdb copy is restricted to in-frame clones and leaves out a portion. Of about 190,000 clones in the sample, 80% to 85% were seen once. On this clone: The antigen is undetermined.

Input material: PBMCs. The TCR comes from a woman between 18 and 29 years old in good health and CMV-seropositive.

The CDR3 bases are TGTGCCAGTAGTATTAGAAAGACAGGGGAATTGAACACTGAAGCTTTCTTT. Translating gives CASSIRKTGELNTEAFF. The V call is TRBV19, the J call TRBJ1-1, with 8 nucleotides matching TRBD1. The CDR3 totals 17 residues. Germline V gene lookup returns CDR1 LNHDA and CDR2 SQIVND (reference sequence). With 3 bases clipped from V and 0 bases from J, the junction kept 9 bases outside the gene matches.